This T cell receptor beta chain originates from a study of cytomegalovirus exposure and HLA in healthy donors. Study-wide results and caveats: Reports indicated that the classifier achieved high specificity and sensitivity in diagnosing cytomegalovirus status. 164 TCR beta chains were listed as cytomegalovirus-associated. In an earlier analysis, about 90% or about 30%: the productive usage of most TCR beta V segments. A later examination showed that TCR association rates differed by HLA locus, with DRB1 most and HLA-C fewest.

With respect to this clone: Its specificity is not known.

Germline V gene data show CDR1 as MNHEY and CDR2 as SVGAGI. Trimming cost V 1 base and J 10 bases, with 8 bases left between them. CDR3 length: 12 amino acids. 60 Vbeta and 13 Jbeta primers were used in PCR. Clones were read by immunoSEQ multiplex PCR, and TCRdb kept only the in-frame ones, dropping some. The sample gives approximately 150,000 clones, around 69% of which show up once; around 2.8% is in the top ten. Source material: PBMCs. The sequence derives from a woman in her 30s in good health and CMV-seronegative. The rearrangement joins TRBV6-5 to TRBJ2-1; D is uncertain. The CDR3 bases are TGTGCCAGCAGTTACTTAGACGGGGAGCAGTTCTTC. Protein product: CASSYLDGEQFF.